This T cell receptor beta chain was sequenced during a study of vaccination effects on CD4 cells after COVID-19. As for this clone: The target antigen is unknown.

This CDR3 region has 15 residues. The ends were cut back, 1 base at V and 3 bases at J, with 9 bases in the middle. CDR1 and CDR2 (germline): LGHNA, YSLEER. Overall study findings and caveats: In healthy vaccinees, only 1 of 255 vaccine-induced clones cross-reacted with common cold coronaviruses.

Method: immunoSEQ multiplex PCR; TCRdb's copy keeps in-frame clones and lacks some. Among around 79,000 clones, roughly 79% were seen once, and the ten largest hold more than 9%. Sequencing in the ViraFEST assay came after antigen-specific CD4+ T cells had been expanded with viral peptide pools, which were used to stimulate PBMC. Between days 9 and 10 of culture, CD4+ T cells were separated out. Each vaccine recipient was nucleocapsid antibody negative and had no prior SARS-CoV-2 infection. Sequencing used CD4+ T cells from PBMCs cultured with SARS-CoV-2 spike peptides, obtained before COVID-19 vaccination. The V and J genes are TRBV4-3 and TRBJ2-2; no clear D. The receptor's source is a human donor who received a COVID-19 vaccine. The CDR3, as DNA: TGCGCCAGCAGCCAAGTCTCTGCCTACACCGGGGAGCTGTTTTTT. It translates to CASSQVSAYTGELFF.